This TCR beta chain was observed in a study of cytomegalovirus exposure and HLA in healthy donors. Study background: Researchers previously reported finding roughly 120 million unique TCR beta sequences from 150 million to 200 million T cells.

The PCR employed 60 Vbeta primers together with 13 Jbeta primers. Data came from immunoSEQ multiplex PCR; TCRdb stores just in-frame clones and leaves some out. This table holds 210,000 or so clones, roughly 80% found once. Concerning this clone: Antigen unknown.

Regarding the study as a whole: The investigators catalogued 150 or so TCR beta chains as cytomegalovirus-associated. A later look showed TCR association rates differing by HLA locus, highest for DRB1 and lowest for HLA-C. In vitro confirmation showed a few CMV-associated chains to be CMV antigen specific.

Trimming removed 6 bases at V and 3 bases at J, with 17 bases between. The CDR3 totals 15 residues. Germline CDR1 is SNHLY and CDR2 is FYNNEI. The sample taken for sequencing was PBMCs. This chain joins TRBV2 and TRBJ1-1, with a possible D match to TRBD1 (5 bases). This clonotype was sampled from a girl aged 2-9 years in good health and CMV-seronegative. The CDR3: CASRLTRGVHTEAFF. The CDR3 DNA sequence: TGTGCCAGCAGACTTACCCGGGGGGTCCACACTGAAGCTTTCTTT.